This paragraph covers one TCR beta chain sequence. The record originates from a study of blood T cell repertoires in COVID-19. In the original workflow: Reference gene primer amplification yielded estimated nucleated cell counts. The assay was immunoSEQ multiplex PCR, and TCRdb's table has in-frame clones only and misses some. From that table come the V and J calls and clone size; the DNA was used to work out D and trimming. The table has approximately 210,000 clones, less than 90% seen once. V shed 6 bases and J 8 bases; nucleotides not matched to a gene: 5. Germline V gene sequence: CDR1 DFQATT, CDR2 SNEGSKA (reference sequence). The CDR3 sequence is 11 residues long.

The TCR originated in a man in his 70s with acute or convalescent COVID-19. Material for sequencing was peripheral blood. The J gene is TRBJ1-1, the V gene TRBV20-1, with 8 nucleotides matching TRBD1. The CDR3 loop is CSAQTGEEAFF. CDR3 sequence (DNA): TGCAGTGCCCAGACAGGGGAAGAAGCTTTCTTT.